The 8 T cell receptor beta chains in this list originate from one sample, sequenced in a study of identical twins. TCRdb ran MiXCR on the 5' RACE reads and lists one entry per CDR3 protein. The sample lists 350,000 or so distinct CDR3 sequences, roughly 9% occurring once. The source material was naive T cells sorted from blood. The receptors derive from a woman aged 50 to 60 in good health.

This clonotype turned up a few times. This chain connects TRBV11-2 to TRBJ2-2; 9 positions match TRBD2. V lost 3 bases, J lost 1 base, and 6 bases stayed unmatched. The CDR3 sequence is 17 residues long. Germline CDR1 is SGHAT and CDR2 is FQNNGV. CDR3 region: CASSFGQLAGNTGELFF. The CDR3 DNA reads TGTGCCAGCAGCTTTGGGCAACTAGCGGGGAACACCGGGGAGCTGTTTTTT.

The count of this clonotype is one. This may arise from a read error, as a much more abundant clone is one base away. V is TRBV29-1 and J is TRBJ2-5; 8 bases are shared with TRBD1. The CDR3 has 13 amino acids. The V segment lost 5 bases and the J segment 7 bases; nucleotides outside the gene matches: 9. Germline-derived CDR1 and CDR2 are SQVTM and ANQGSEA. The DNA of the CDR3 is TGCAGCGTTCTCCGGACAGGGAAAGGGACCCAGTACTTC. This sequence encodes CSVLRTGKGTQYF.

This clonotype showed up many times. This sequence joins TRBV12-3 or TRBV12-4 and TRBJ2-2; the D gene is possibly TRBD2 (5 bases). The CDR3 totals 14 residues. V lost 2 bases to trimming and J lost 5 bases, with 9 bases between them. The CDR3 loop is CASSLRETTGELFF. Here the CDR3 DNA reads TGTGCCAGCAGTTTAAGGGAGACGACCGGGGAGCTGTTTTTT.

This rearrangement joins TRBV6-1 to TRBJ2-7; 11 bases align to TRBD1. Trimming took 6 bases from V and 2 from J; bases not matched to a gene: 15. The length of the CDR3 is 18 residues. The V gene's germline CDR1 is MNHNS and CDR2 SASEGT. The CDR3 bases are TGTGCCAGCAGGATGGTAGGACAGGGGGCCGGAAAGGCCTACGAGCAGTACTTC. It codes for CASRMVGQGAGKAYEQYF.

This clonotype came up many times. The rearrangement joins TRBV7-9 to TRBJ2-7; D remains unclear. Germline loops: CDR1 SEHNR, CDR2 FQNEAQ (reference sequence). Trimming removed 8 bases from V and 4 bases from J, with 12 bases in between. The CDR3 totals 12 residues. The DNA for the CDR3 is TGTGCCAGCGCCTCCGGGCTATACGAGCAGTACGTC. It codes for CASASGLYEQYV.

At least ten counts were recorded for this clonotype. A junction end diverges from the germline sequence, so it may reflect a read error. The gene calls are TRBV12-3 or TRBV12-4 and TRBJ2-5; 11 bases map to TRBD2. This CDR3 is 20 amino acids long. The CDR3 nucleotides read TGTGCCAGCAGTTCCAAACTCAGGGGACTAGCGGAACTAATACCAGAGGCCCAGTACTTC. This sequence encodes CASSSKLRGLAELIPEAQYF.

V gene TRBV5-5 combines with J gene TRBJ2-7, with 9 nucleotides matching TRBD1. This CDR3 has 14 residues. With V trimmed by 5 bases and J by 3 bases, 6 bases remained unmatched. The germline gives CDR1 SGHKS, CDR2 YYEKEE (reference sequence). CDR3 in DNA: TGTGCCAGCAGAGAGGGACAGGGTAACTACGAGCAGTACGTC. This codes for CASREGQGNYEQYV.

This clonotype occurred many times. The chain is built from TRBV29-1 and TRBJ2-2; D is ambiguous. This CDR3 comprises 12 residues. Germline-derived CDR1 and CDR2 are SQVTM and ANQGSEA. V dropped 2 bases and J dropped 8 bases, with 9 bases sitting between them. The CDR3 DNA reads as TGCAGCGTTGAATTCGACCGGGGGGAGCTGTTTTTT. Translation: CSVEFDRGELFF.